This T cell receptor (beta chain) was sequenced in a study of T cell responses to AZD1222 COVID-19 vaccine (dated by TCRdb to about 2021). Background for the entire study: AZD1222 recipients given second doses at about 4 weeks or at about 12 weeks were pooled, since spike-specific TCR depth and breadth were not found to differ between the two schedules. Trial participants were enrolled by age into 18-55, 56-69 and 70-plus year subgroups, with approximately 150, 30 and 60 TCR-sequenced participants respectively. A total of 233 trial participants underwent TCR sequencing, of whom some 210 received two doses of AZD1222 and roughly 25 received two doses of the MenACWY control vaccine.

The investigation overall reported the following: In the small 56-69-year group, the increase in depth fell short of significance, most likely because of low power. Most participants were white British and females outnumbered males, and the authors suggested that clonal diversity may have been underestimated. No day 14 peak-response samples were available, so repertoires were characterized only after the peak T cell response. Reportedly, almost half of the unique spike-specific TCRs recognized epitopes lying outside the regions that are mutated in the B.1.351 and B.1.1.7 variants. Conclusions about previously exposed vaccinees are limited, since just a handful of AZD1222 recipients were seropositive for SARS-CoV-2 at baseline. After two AZD1222 doses, both the breadth and the depth of spike-specific TCRs were significantly higher than at day 0 and than in MenACWY recipients. The whole spike protein was spanned by vaccine-associated CD4 TCRs, and dominant responses were seen in regions 160-218 and 743-854.

The CDR3 contains 11 residues, cysteine and phenylalanine counted. Only CDR3 DNA remains: 33 bases, in frame from the first base. Relative to germline, V is 8 bases shorter and J is 4 bases shorter, with 6 bases between their ends. Per the germline V gene, LGHNT is the CDR1 and FRNRAP is the CDR2. The CDR3 regions of human TCRbeta chains were subjected to immunosequencing. As for how the authors treated the data: Repertoire TCRs were matched against a reference library of SARS-CoV-2-specific TCRs generated with the MIRA antigen-specificity platform. Breadth meant the fraction of unique TCRs that were SARS-CoV-2-associated, whereas depth meant the fraction of total T cells that were SARS-CoV-2-associated. Using the MIRA data, each spike-specific TCR was assigned both to the spike region to which the TCR was reactive and to a CD4 or CD8 class. Log10-transformed breadth and depth values were compared by one-way ANOVA with Sidak's multiple comparisons tests. Here the immuneACCESS table is served through TCRdb, limited to in-frame sequences with V and J called. Missing clones are a known gap in these copies; in checked studies unresolved V genes cover under half, and the rest lacks a known reason. V and J calls and clone size are as listed in that table; D and trimming were resolved from the DNA. The table for this sample lists approximately 180,000 clones; about 89% of them were counted only once. The ten largest clones take up 1.5% to 2% of the sample.

About this clone itself: Its antigen is unknown. Nothing much larger sits one base from this clone, and base qualities are not available.

What the time point label conveys for this sample: baseline before first vaccination. Vaccinee samples were obtained from the UK trials COV001 and COV002, which included a single-blind randomized controlled phase 2/3 trial of AZD1222 (ChAdOx1 nCoV-19) in healthy adults. For TCRbeta chain sequencing, PBMC samples from trial participants were taken at day 0 and at day 28 after the second dose. The rearranged chain carries TRBV12-5 and TRBJ2-1; no D gene call is confident. This receptor was identified in an adult in good health. The source material was peripheral blood, sampled on day 0 of AZD1222 vaccination. The CDR3 region: CASSGYNEQFF. In nucleotide form, the sequence is TGTGCTAGTTCAGGTTACAATGAGCAGTTCTTC.